A selection of T cell receptor beta chains follows, all from one sample in a study of T cells of healthy individuals. TCRdb reanalysed the 5' RACE reads using MiXCR and keeps one entry per CDR3 protein. The sample gives about 63,000 distinct CDR3 sequences, 15% to 20% of which show up once; about 4.7% is in the top ten. These TCRs come from a human donor in good health. The conserved cysteine and the conserved F or W are not part of the CDR3 here. The order of the fields is clone size, J gene, V gene, CDR3 protein. Some rows mark clone size as missing; the rest say once, few, many or name a class of expanded clone.

clone size: -
J gene: TRBJ1-2
V gene: TRBV7-2
CDR3 protein: ASSPGQGGGYT

clone size: many
J gene: TRBJ2-7
V gene: TRBV12-3/TRBV12-4
CDR3 protein: ASSLIIFGDRLSYEQY

clone size: many
J gene: TRBJ1-1
V gene: TRBV12-3/TRBV12-4
CDR3 protein: ASSLADTGNTEAF

clone size: -
J gene: TRBJ2-1
V gene: TRBV7-9
CDR3 protein: ASSLGQNNEQF

clone size: many
J gene: TRBJ2-7
V gene: TRBV5-1
CDR3 protein: ASSLDVSEQY

clone size: many
J gene: TRBJ2-2
V gene: TRBV30
CDR3 protein: AWRETGTGELF

clone size: many
J gene: TRBJ1-2
V gene: TRBV29-1
CDR3 protein: SVEDGDGGYT

clone size: -
J gene: TRBJ1-1
V gene: TRBV3-1
CDR3 protein: ASSKDWSTEAF

clone size: few
J gene: TRBJ2-3
V gene: TRBV4-3
CDR3 protein: ASSHGTSGTDTQY

clone size: many
J gene: TRBJ2-7
V gene: TRBV6-6
CDR3 protein: ASRDPGTGIYEQY

clone size: -
J gene: TRBJ2-1
V gene: TRBV11-2
CDR3 protein: ASSLDWGLTYYEQF

clone size: -
J gene: TRBJ2-1
V gene: TRBV25-1
CDR3 protein: ASSELSGDEQF

clone size: many
J gene: TRBJ1-1
V gene: TRBV20-1
CDR3 protein: SARDRTGGLGNTEAF

clone size: once
J gene: TRBJ1-3
V gene: TRBV12-3/TRBV12-4
CDR3 protein: ASSSGTSGNTIY

clone size: -
J gene: TRBJ1-2
V gene: TRBV7-9
CDR3 protein: ASEPTQPNYGYT

clone size: many
J gene: TRBJ2-7
V gene: TRBV20-1
CDR3 protein: SARDGGGNYEQY

clone size: many
J gene: TRBJ2-1
V gene: TRBV19
CDR3 protein: ASSTIAGSSYNEQF

clone size: few
J gene: TRBJ2-7
V gene: TRBV5-1
CDR3 protein: ASSPGSLYEQY